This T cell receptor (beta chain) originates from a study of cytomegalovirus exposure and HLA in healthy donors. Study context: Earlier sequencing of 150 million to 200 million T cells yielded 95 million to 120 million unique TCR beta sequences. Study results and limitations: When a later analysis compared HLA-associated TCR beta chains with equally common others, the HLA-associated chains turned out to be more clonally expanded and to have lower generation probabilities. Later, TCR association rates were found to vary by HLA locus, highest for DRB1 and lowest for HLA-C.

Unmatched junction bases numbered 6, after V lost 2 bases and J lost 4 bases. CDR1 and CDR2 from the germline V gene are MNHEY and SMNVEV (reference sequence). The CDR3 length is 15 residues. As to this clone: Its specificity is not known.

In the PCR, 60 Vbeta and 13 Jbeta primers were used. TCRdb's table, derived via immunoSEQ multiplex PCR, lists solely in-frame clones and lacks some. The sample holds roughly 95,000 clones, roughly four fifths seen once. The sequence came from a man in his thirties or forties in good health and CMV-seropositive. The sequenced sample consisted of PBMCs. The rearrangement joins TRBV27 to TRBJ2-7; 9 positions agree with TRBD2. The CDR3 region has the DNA TGTGCCAGCAGTTTAGGACTAGCGAGAAGATACGAGCAGTACTTC. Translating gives CASSLGLARRYEQYF.